A selection of T cell receptor beta chains follows, all from one sample in a study of human T cells and chemical hapten exposure. From the RACE reads, TCRdb called clonotypes with MiXCR, one entry per CDR3 protein. This sample has 340,000 or so distinct CDR3 sequences, with approximately 6.3% found just once. This material consisted of whole blood, taken in connection with sensitization to the hapten diphenylcyclopropenone (DPC). The receptors shown here come from a woman younger than 30 with alopecia areata. Some clones in this sample may be carry-over from other donors' samples. Both conserved end residues are part of each CDR3.

j_call | cdr3_length | v_call | cdr3_aa
TRBJ1-1 | 15 | TRBV6-6 | CASSRQGALGTEAFF
TRBJ1-5 | 13 | TRBV6-2/TRBV6-3 | CASSSGRDQPQHF
TRBJ1-5 | 14 | TRBV4-2 | CASSQDLSNQPQHF
TRBJ1-6 | 14 | TRBV6-5 | CASSYKVRDSPLHF
TRBJ2-7 | 14 | TRBV5-4 | CASREDRAGREQYF
TRBJ1-5 | 15 | TRBV6-2/TRBV6-3 | CASSPGGKGNQPQHF
TRBJ1-2 | 16 | TRBV14 | CASSRGTGIGDDGYTF
TRBJ2-1 | 15 | TRBV6-2/TRBV6-3 | CASGLAGGSYNEQFF
TRBJ2-3 | 15 | TRBV6-5 | CASSTDTSSTDTQYF
TRBJ2-3 | 14 | TRBV6-2/TRBV6-3 | CASSYRFRTDTQYF
TRBJ2-1 | 12 | TRBV12-3/TRBV12-4 | CASSPTGDEQFF
TRBJ1-2 | 13 | TRBV29-1 | CSVDSGQSHGYTF
TRBJ1-5 | 13 | TRBV5-1 | CASSWGPNQPQHF
TRBJ1-5 | 13 | TRBV18 | CASSSGEGQPQHF
TRBJ1-1 | 15 | TRBV20-1 | CSARRPGGANTEAFF
TRBJ2-1 | 16 | TRBV2 | CASSLNVPSSYNEQFF
TRBJ1-1 | 14 | TRBV6-2/TRBV6-3 | CASSQTGRSTEAFF
TRBJ2-5 | 16 | TRBV4-1 | CASSRPGASGGRTQYF
TRBJ1-5 | 17 | TRBV6-5 | CASSRGTGRFGNQPQHF
TRBJ2-1 | 15 | TRBV6-6 | CASNPERSSYNEQFF
TRBJ2-3 | 16 | TRBV5-1 | CASSLSPGRSPDTQYF
TRBJ2-7 | 19 | TRBV23-1 | CASGLSPGQATQFVLWQYF
TRBJ2-3 | 16 | TRBV19 | CASSGEGHPNTDTQYF
TRBJ1-3 | 15 | TRBV7-6 | CASRRSASSGNTIYF
TRBJ2-4 | 15 | TRBV24-1 | CATSDSALAKNIQYF
TRBJ2-7 | 13 | TRBV29-1 | CSVGGTGAYEQYF
TRBJ2-1 | 15 | TRBV11-2 | CASSLGGTVVNEQFF
TRBJ1-6 | 17 | TRBV20-1 | CSARGLDLPNGNSPLHF
TRBJ2-5 | 18 | TRBV2 | CASSDGDSGLAEQETQYF
TRBJ2-3 | 15 | TRBV27 | CASSEELGSFDTQYF
TRBJ1-1 | 14 | TRBV3-1 | CASSQDRGVTEAFF